This T cell receptor beta chain was recovered during a study of cytomegalovirus exposure and HLA in healthy donors. The overall study: The early release's HLA-typed donors yielded approximately 85 million unique TCRs. The study's findings and limits: A missense DCLRE1C variant was associated with V- and J-gene trimming of TCR beta chains in a later analysis, and an independent cohort replicated the association. Previous analysis showed most TCR beta V segments were productive about 87% or about 30% of the time.

CDR1 and CDR2 from the germline V gene are MRHNA and SNTAGT. The CDR3 totals 13 residues. V lost 2 bases to trimming and J lost 7 bases, with 12 bases between them. It was with 60 Vbeta and 13 Jbeta primers that the PCR ran. Assay: immunoSEQ multiplex PCR; the TCRdb copy retains only in-frame clones and omits some. The repertoire holds roughly 170,000 clones, with over 65% as singletons. A remark on this clone: What it binds is unknown.

Sequencing was carried out using PBMCs. The sequence was collected from a female donor in good health and CMV-seronegative. The chain uses TRBV6-4 and TRBJ2-7; TRBD2 is a possible D gene (6 bases). The CDR3 DNA is TGTGCCAGCAGTGACGAATTAGGAGGGGAGCAGTACTTC. This sequence encodes CASSDELGGEQYF.